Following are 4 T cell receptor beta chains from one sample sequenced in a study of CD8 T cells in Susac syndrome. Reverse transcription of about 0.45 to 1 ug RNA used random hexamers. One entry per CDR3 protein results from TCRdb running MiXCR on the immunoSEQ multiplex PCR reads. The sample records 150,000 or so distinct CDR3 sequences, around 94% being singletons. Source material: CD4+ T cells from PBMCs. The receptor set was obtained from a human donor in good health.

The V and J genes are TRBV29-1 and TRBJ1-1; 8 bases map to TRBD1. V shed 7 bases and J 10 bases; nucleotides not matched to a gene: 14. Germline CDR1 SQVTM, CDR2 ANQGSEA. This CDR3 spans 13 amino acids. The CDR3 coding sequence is TGCAGCGCCCAGACAGGGGCTCATGAGGGAGCTTTCTTT. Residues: CSAQTGAHEGAFF.

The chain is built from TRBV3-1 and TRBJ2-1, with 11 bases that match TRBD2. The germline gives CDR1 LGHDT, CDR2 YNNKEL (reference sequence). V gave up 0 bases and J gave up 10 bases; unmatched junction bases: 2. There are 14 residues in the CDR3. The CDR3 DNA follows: TGTGCCAGCAGCCAAGATCCTAGCGGGGGGGAGCAGTTCTTC. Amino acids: CASSQDPSGGEQFF.

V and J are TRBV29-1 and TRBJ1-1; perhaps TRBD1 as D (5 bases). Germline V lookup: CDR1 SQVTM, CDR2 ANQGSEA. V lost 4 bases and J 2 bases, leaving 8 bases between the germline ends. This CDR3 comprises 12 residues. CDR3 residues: CSVGQSNTEAFF. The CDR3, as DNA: TGCAGCGTTGGACAGAGCAACACTGAAGCTTTCTTT.

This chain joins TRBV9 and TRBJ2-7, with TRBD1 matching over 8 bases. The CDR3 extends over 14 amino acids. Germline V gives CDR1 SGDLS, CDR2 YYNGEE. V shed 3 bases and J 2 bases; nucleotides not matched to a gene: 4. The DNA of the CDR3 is TGTGCCAGCAGCGCCCCGGACAGGGCCTACGAGCAGTACTTC. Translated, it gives CASSAPDRAYEQYF.